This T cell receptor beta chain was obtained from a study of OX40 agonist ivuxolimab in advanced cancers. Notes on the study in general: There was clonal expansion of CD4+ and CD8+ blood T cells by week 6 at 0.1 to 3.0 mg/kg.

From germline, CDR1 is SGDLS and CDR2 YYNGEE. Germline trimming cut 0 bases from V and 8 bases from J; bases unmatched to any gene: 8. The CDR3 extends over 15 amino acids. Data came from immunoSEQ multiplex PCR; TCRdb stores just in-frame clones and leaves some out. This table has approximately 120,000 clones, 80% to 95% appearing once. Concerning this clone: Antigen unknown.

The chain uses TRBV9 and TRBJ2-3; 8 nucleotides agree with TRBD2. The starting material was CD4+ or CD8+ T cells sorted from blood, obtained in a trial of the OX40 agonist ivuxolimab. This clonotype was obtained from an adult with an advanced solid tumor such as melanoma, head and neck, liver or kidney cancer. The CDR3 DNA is TGTGCCAGCAGCGTAGCTAAAGCGGGGGCCCGTACGCAGTATTTT. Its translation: CASSVAKAGARTQYF.